The source of this T cell receptor beta chain is a study of shared clonotypes between healthy human individuals. Study at large: Three plates each covered CD4 naive and memory; CD8 naive two, CD8 memory one.

With respect to this clone: Its target is not known.

Measured with immunoSEQ multiplex PCR; TCRdb has only the in-frame clones, and not every one. The sample lists just over 2,000,000 clones; approximately 94% were seen once. CDR1 and CDR2 (germline): WSHSY, SAAADI. This CDR3 comprises 13 residues. J was trimmed by 8 bases and V by 4 bases; bases with no gene match: 0. Naive CD8 cells were CD45RO-negative, positively selected for CCR7, excluding terminally differentiated effector memory CD45RA+ cells. Study-wide findings and caveats: Rarefaction gave evidence that sorted-subset sequencing remained incomplete despite large depth.

The origin of this receptor is a young man in good health. The rearrangement joins TRBV10-2 to TRBJ1-6; 9 nucleotides match TRBD1. The source material was naive CD8+ T cells sorted from blood. The CDR3 bases are TGCGCCAGCAGTGGGACAGGGGATTCACCCCTCCACTTT. It yields the protein CASSGTGDSPLHF.